The 27 T cell receptor beta chains below all came from one sample that was sequenced in a study of blood T cell repertoires in COVID-19. This table comes from immunoSEQ multiplex PCR, and its TCRdb copy is limited to in-frame clones, with some not included. This sample has around 87,000 clones, with about nine tenths found just once. Sequencing input: peripheral blood. The receptors derive from a middle-aged man with acute or convalescent COVID-19.

CDR3 bases: TGTGCCAGCAGCAGAGGACTAGCGGGGGGGCGCCTCCAAGAGACCCAGTACTTC. The encoded protein is CASSRGLAGGRLQETQYF. The V and J genes are TRBV11-2 and TRBJ2-5; 15 nucleotides line up with TRBD2. V trimming: 5 bases; J trimming: 1 base; junction bases outside the gene matches: 8. The CDR3 runs to 18 residues. Germline V gives CDR1 SGHAT, CDR2 FQNNGV. Variable domain in full (rest from reference TRBV11-2 and TRBJ2-5): EAGVAQSPRYKIIEKRQSVAFWCNPISGHATLYWYQQILGQGPKLLIQFQNNGVVDDSQLPKDRFSAERLKGVDSTLKIQPAKLEDSAVYLCASSRGLAGGRLQETQYFGPGTRLLVL.

The chain uses TRBV6-5 and TRBJ2-5; TRBD1 matches 8 bases. Looked up from germline, CDR1 is MNHEY and CDR2 is SVGAGI. The CDR3 is 14 amino acids. V gave up 4 bases and J gave up 2 bases; unmatched junction bases: 3. CDR3: CASSFGQGQETQYF. The CDR3 DNA is TGTGCCAGCAGTTTTGGACAGGGACAAGAGACCCAGTACTTC.

The chain combines TRBV28 with TRBJ1-1; 7 bases agree with TRBD1. V lost 5 bases and J lost 5; bases outside the gene matches: 8. From germline, CDR1 is MDHEN and CDR2 SYDVKM. The CDR3 sequence is 14 residues long. The CDR3 bases are TGTGCCAGCAGTAACAGGGGCTTAATAACTGAAGCTTTCTTT. Protein: CASSNRGLITEAFF.

The chain links TRBV5-1 to TRBJ2-1; no firm D call. CDR3 length: 12 residues. CDR1 SGHRS and CDR2 YFSETQ come from the germline V gene. The germline V and J ends were trimmed by 1 base and 9 bases, with 8 bases remaining between them. The CDR3 loop reads CASSLWAGEQFF. The CDR3 DNA is TGCGCCAGCAGCTTGTGGGCCGGTGAGCAGTTCTTC.

The V gene is TRBV19, the J gene TRBJ1-2; possibly TRBD1 for D (5 bases). The V gene lost 6 bases and the J gene lost 4 bases, with 15 bases spanning the gap. Germline lookup yields CDR1 LNHDA and CDR2 SQIVND (reference sequence). The CDR3 sequence is 14 residues long. CDR3 sequence reads: CASSPVSGAYGYTF. The CDR3 DNA follows: TGTGCCAGTAGCCCCGTTAGCGGGGCCTATGGCTACACCTTC. The whole variable domain, remainder taken from reference TRBV19 and TRBJ1-2, is DGGITQSPKYLFRKEGQNVTLSCEQNLNHDAMYWYRQDPGQGLRLIYYSQIVNDFQKGDIAEGYSVSREKKESFPLTVTSAQKNPTAFYLCASSPVSGAYGYTFGSGTRLTVV.

The J gene is TRBJ2-1, the V gene TRBV19; a possible D gene is TRBD2 (5 bases). This CDR3 has 16 amino acids. The V end was cut by 3 bases, the J end by 0 bases, with 12 bases between. CDR1 is LNHDA, CDR2 SQIVND, per germline (reference sequence). The CDR3 nucleotides are TGTGCCAGTAGTATGGACTGGGGAGCCTCCTACAATGAGCAGTTCTTC. It encodes CASSMDWGASYNEQFF.

V and J are TRBV5-1 and TRBJ1-2; the D gene is possibly TRBD1 (5 bases). Trimming cost V 4 bases and J 6 bases, with 16 bases left between them. The CDR3 is 14 amino acids. Germline assignment: CDR1 SGHRS and CDR2 YFSETQ. The CDR3 is CASSRQQESNGYTF. The CDR3 DNA reads TGCGCCAGCAGCCGACAACAGGAGTCGAATGGCTACACCTTC.

This chain joins TRBV30 and TRBJ2-3, with 8 bases lining up with TRBD2. The CDR3 consists of 13 residues. Unmatched junction bases numbered 7, after V lost 4 bases and J lost 7 bases. Germline V gene data show CDR1 as GTSNPN and CDR2 as SVGIG (reference sequence). CDR3 in amino acids: CAWTSGFGNTQYF. The CDR3 DNA sequence: TGTGCCTGGACTAGCGGGTTTGGAAATACGCAGTATTTT. The full variable domain, with the rest looked up from reference TRBV30 and TRBJ2-3, is SQTIHQWPATLVQPVGSPLSLECTVEGTSNPNLYWYRQAAGRGLQLLFYSVGIGQISSEVPQNLSASRPQDRQFILSSKKLLLSDSGFYLCAWTSGFGNTQYFGPGTRLTVL.

Only one count was recorded for this clone. This chain links TRBV29-1 with TRBJ2-5, with TRBD1 matching 9 bases. The V gene's germline CDR1 is SQVTM and CDR2 ANQGSEA. There are 14 residues in the CDR3. Losses at the gene ends were 6 bases for V and 3 bases for J; bases not matched to a gene: 8. CDR3 in DNA: TGCAGCGTGATCCCGGGACAGGGAAAAGAGACCCAGTACTTC. Protein sequence: CSVIPGQGKETQYF. Drawing the rest from reference TRBV29-1 and TRBJ2-5, the complete variable domain is SAVISQKPSRDICQRGTSLTIQCQVDSQVTMMFWYRQQPGQSLTLIATANQGSEATYESGFVIDKFPISRPNLTFSTLTVSNMSPEDSSIYLCSVIPGQGKETQYFGPGTRLLVL.

The rearrangement joins TRBV23-1 to TRBJ2-5, with TRBD1 matching over 7 bases. TRBV23-1 counts as an open reading frame of uncertain function. The CDR3 length is 16 residues. J gave up 0 bases and V 2 bases, and 6 bases lay outside the gene matches. The CDR3 here is CASSQVGDSHQETQYF. In nucleotides, the CDR3 is TGCGCCAGCAGTCAAGTCGGGGACAGTCACCAAGAGACCCAGTACTTC.

V and J are TRBV5-6 and TRBJ1-4; 7 nucleotides align to TRBD1. There are 14 residues in the CDR3. Trimming at V came to 2 bases and at J to 8 bases, leaving 6 bases not matched to a gene. Germline V gene lookup returns CDR1 SGHDT and CDR2 YYEEEE. CDR3 region: CASSFTGVVEKLFF. CDR3 in DNA: TGTGCCAGCAGCTTTACAGGGGTGGTGGAAAAACTGTTTTTT. The entire variable domain, with the rest obtained from reference TRBV5-6 and TRBJ1-4, is as follows: DAGVTQSPTHLIKTRGQQVTLRCSPKSGHDTVSWYQQALGQGPQFIFQYYEEEERQRGNFPDRFSGHQFPNYSSELNVNALLLGDSALYLCASSFTGVVEKLFFGSGTQLSVL.

CDR3 nucleotide sequence: TGTGCCAGCAGCCAATTACACGGCTCGGGGGAAGCTTTCTTT. It specifies CASSQLHGSGEAFF. The chain recombines TRBV7-3 with TRBJ1-1; D not certain. The CDR3 extends over 14 amino acids. V was cut by 5 bases and J by 8 bases, with 18 bases left in between. CDR1 and CDR2 (germline): SGHTA, FQGTGA.

The chain has TRBV21-1 and TRBJ1-1. TRBV21-1 is a recognized pseudogene. CDR3 length: 15 residues. The CDR3 DNA follows: TGTGCCAGCAGCAACCGAGGGGGGGGCGACACTGAAGCTTTCTTT. This sequence encodes CASSNRGGGDTEAFF.

The chain joins TRBV7-5 to TRBJ2-5; the listed D gene, TRBD1, was not tested against the DNA. TRBV7-5 is reported as a pseudogene. The CDR3 totals 15 residues. In DNA form, the CDR3 reads TGTGTCAGAAGCCCCGGACAGGGGGTGCTGGAGACCCAGTACTTC. Translated: CVRSPGQGVLETQYF.

The chain uses TRBV24-1 and TRBJ1-5, with 9 nucleotides matching TRBD1. CDR1 and CDR2 (germline): KGHDR, SFDVKD. The trim removed 3 bases at V and 3 bases at J, leaving 5 bases unmatched. There are 16 residues in the CDR3. DNA for the CDR3: TGTGCCACCAGTGATCCTGACAGGGGGTACAATCAGCCCCAGCATTTT. It encodes CATSDPDRGYNQPQHF.

This clone has a single count. The chain links TRBV5-6 to TRBJ1-5; 8 bases map to TRBD1. CDR1 and CDR2 from the germline V gene are SGHDT and YYEEEE. V dropped 3 bases and J dropped 2; count of bases not matched to a gene: 4. This CDR3 is 15 amino acids long. The CDR3, as DNA: TGTGCCAGCAGCTCACTGACAGGGGGCAATCAGCCCCAGCATTTT. Its protein is CASSSLTGGNQPQHF.

This clone was found once. This rearrangement joins TRBV30 to TRBJ1-1; TRBD1 aligns across 7 bases. V shed 3 bases and J 1 base; nucleotides not matched to a gene: 8. CDR3 length: 15 amino acids. Looked up from germline, CDR1 is GTSNPN and CDR2 is SVGIG (reference sequence). As DNA, the CDR3 is TGTGCCTGGAGAGCCCTGGGACAGCAGAACACTGAAGCTTTCTTT. This gives the protein CAWRALGQQNTEAFF.

V usage is TRBV27 and J usage is TRBJ2-7; D is ambiguous. From germline, CDR1 is MNHEY and CDR2 SMNVEV (reference sequence). There are 13 residues in the CDR3. Trimming pared 4 bases from V and 3 bases from J, leaving 10 bases between. Here the CDR3 reads CASSSKLGYEQYV. The CDR3 region has the DNA TGTGCCAGCAGTTCGAAGCTAGGCTACGAGCAGTACGTC.

The chain links TRBV10-3 to TRBJ1-2; 11 bases map to TRBD1. The trim removed 6 bases at V and 4 bases at J, leaving 4 bases unmatched. Germline CDR1 and CDR2: ENHRY and SYGVKD. The CDR3 runs to 14 residues. The CDR3 is CAIRDRGRVYGYTF. DNA for the CDR3: TGTGCCATCAGGGACAGGGGGCGCGTCTATGGCTACACCTTC.

The gene calls are TRBV30 and TRBJ1-1, with D unresolved. The germline CDR1 and CDR2 sequences are GTSNPN and SVGIG (reference sequence). CDR3 length: 13 amino acids. Trimming shortened V by 0 bases and J by 4 bases, and 9 bases separated the two germline ends. The CDR3: CAWSVLGGTEAFF. The CDR3 DNA reads as TGTGCCTGGAGTGTACTCGGCGGCACTGAAGCTTTCTTT.

This chain links TRBV30 with TRBJ2-7, with a tentative D call TRBD2 (5 bases). V was cut by 1 base and J by 2 bases, with 9 bases left in between. Germline assignment: CDR1 GTSNPN and CDR2 SVGIG (reference sequence). CDR3 length equals 13 residues. The CDR3 here is CAWSGGMAYEQYF. Here the CDR3 DNA reads TGTGCCTGGAGTGGAGGGATGGCCTACGAGCAGTACTTC.

This rearrangement joins TRBV2 to TRBJ2-4; a weak D match, TRBD1 (6 bases). The CDR3 spans 16 residues. Germline V gene lookup returns CDR1 SNHLY and CDR2 FYNNEI. Trimming took 4 bases from V and 0 from J, leaving 13 bases between them. The CDR3 nucleotides read TGTGCCAGCAGTGGACAGGTTAATATAGCCAAAAACATTCAGTACTTC. It yields the protein CASSGQVNIAKNIQYF.

This rearrangement joins TRBV28 to TRBJ1-1; 9 bases map to TRBD1. Germline-derived CDR1 and CDR2 are MDHEN and SYDVKM. Germline trimming cut 3 bases from V and 4 bases from J; bases unmatched to any gene: 3. The length of the CDR3 is 14 residues. CDR3 bases: TGTGCCAGCAGTTTCCTACAGGGGGCCACTGAAGCTTTCTTT. This translates into CASSFLQGATEAFF. The full variable domain, rest sourced from reference TRBV28 and TRBJ1-1, is DVKVTQSSRYLVKRTGEKVFLECVQDMDHENMFWYRQDPGLGLRLIYFSYDVKMKEKGDIPEGYSVSREKKERFSLILESASTNQTSMYLCASSFLQGATEAFFGQGTRLTVV.

This clone was found a few times. This chain uses TRBV7-3 with TRBJ1-1; the D gene is possibly TRBD1 (5 bases). This CDR3 contains 15 residues. V lost 5 bases and J 1 base, leaving 14 bases between the germline ends. Germline lookup yields CDR1 SGHTA and CDR2 FQGTGA. The CDR3 sequence is CASSPGGWKNTEAFF. CDR3 DNA sequence: TGTGCCAGCAGCCCCGGGGGGTGGAAGAACACTGAAGCTTTCTTT.

V is TRBV30 and J is TRBJ1-1, with 7 bases matching TRBD1. The CDR3 totals 13 residues. Germline lookup yields CDR1 GTSNPN and CDR2 SVGIG (reference sequence). V trimming: 4 bases; J trimming: 5 bases; junction bases outside the gene matches: 7. In DNA form, the CDR3 reads TGTGCCTGGACTGCTTCAGGGGGAACTGAAGCTTTCTTT. Translating it yields CAWTASGGTEAFF.

This clone occurred a few times. This chain joins TRBV6-5 and TRBJ1-1; 7 bases line up with TRBD1. The CDR3 sequence is 13 residues long. V lost 7 bases to trimming and J lost 2 bases; unmatched junction nucleotides: 4. From germline, CDR1 is MNHEY and CDR2 SVGAGI. The CDR3 is CASTGQINTEAFF. The CDR3 coding sequence is TGTGCCAGCACGGGACAGATAAACACTGAAGCTTTCTTT.

This chain connects TRBV28 to TRBJ1-5; perhaps TRBD1 as D (6 bases). CDR3 size: 13 residues. Germline values: CDR1 MDHEN, CDR2 SYDVKM. V lost 7 bases, J lost 6 bases, and 13 bases lay in between. The CDR3 bases are TGTGCCAGCACGCAGGGGAGAGGTCAGCCCCAGCATTTT. It specifies CASTQGRGQPQHF.